This T cell receptor beta chain was obtained from a study of early T cells in non-severe SARS-CoV-2 infection. TCRdb itself ran the 5' RACE reads through MiXCR, one entry per CDR3 protein. The sample lists some 42,000 distinct CDR3 sequences; roughly 6% were seen once. J lost 8 bases, V lost 3 bases, and 8 bases had no gene match. CDR1 is SGHDN, CDR2 FVKESK, per germline. The CDR3 consists of 16 residues. Ten or more counts support this clonotype. This specimen consisted of whole blood, obtained at baseline. The receptor comes from an adult who was a healthcare worker with PCR-confirmed SARS-CoV-2 infection or an uninfected control (not recorded which). The gene calls are TRBV14 and TRBJ1-6; 9 bases are shared with TRBD1. CDR3 amino acids: CASSQNRDRDYSPLHF. CDR3 sequence (DNA): TGTGCCAGCAGCCAGAACCGGGACAGGGATTATTCACCCCTCCACTTT.